These T cell receptor beta chains were read from a single sample in a study of blood T cell repertoires in COVID-19. Measured with immunoSEQ multiplex PCR; TCRdb has only the in-frame clones, and not every one. The sample holds about 59,000 clones, around 88% seen once. Material for sequencing was peripheral blood. Receptors were obtained from an elderly woman with active COVID-19. Each CDR3 is given with its conserved first and last residue. The D gene is left open where the match is weak.

v_call	d_call	j_call	cdr3_aa
TRBV15	TRBD1	TRBJ1-5	CATSRETGAPQPQHF
TRBV9	TRBD1	TRBJ2-2	CASSVAGTGIGELFF
TRBV27	.	TRBJ2-1	CASSLGSIGEQFF
TRBV10-3	.	TRBJ1-2	CAISESKGGLYGYTF
TRBV5-6	.	TRBJ2-1	CASSLASPEQFF
TRBV6-5	TRBD1	TRBJ2-5	CASSWGQGGQETQYF
TRBV7-8	TRBD2	TRBJ2-3	CASSEPGLAESTDTQYF
TRBV2	.	TRBJ1-5	CASLAGTNQPQHF
TRBV27	TRBD1	TRBJ2-1	CASATTGLTSSYNEQFF
TRBV28	.	TRBJ2-4	CASSSPRESIQYF
TRBV7-6	TRBD1	TRBJ2-5	CASSLLTGRYQETQYF
TRBV6-5	.	TRBJ2-7	CASSRTDREVQYF
TRBV19	.	TRBJ2-7	CASSIGAQGSYEQYF